A single sample gave rise to the 3 T cell receptor beta chains below, sequenced in a study of cytomegalovirus exposure and HLA in healthy donors. Researchers ran the PCR with 60 Vbeta and 13 Jbeta primers. The table came from immunoSEQ multiplex PCR; TCRdb's copy has only in-frame clones and leaves some out. The sample lists hundreds of thousands of clones, roughly 70% occurring once. Source material: PBMCs. The source of these receptors is a female donor in good health and CMV-seronegative.

The gene calls are TRBV5-5 and TRBJ2-7; TRBD2 aligns across 9 bases. Germline V gene sequence: CDR1 SGHKS, CDR2 YYEKEE (reference sequence). There are 15 residues in the CDR3. V lost 4 bases and J lost 2; bases outside the gene matches: 7. DNA of the CDR3: TGTGCCAGCAGCAGGATCGCGGGAGGGCCCTACGAGCAGTACTTC. As protein: CASSRIAGGPYEQYF.

The chain carries TRBV4-2 and TRBJ1-1; D is unresolved. Looked up from germline, CDR1 is LGHNA and CDR2 is YNFKEQ. CDR3 length equals 14 residues. With 1 base removed from V and 7 bases from J, the gap between germline ends came to 13 bases. DNA for the CDR3: TGTGCCAGCAGCCAAGTCTCCCCGGCGGGTGAAGCTTTCTTT. Its protein product is CASSQVSPAGEAFF.

V gene TRBV5-1 combines with J gene TRBJ1-1; D gene unclear. CDR3 size: 12 residues. In germline, CDR1 is SGHRS, CDR2 YFSETQ. Trimming removed 0 bases from V and 5 bases from J, with 5 bases in between. The CDR3 reads CASSLDRTEAFF. CDR3 coding DNA: TGCGCCAGCAGCTTGGACAGAACTGAAGCTTTCTTT.